These 26 T cell receptor beta chains came from one sample sequenced in a study of shared clonotypes between healthy human individuals. Sequenced by immunoSEQ multiplex PCR; TCRdb stores in-frame clones only, minus some. The data hold a few hundred thousand clones, with 87% observed a single time. The sequenced sample was memory CD8+ T cells sorted from blood. Subset denoted: CD45RO+ cells pooled with CCR7-negative TemRA cells. Source of these receptors: a man aged 18 to 30 in good health.

V and J are TRBV29-1 and TRBJ2-3; D not resolved. The CDR3 consists of 11 residues. Per the germline V gene, CDR1 is SQVTM and CDR2 is ANQGSEA. Trimming left V 4 bases short and J 5 bases short, with 7 bases between. The CDR3 reads CSVVPRDTQYF. Here the CDR3 DNA reads TGCAGCGTTGTTCCCAGAGATACGCAGTATTTT.

The rearrangement joins TRBV6-5 to TRBJ1-1, with 7 positions matching TRBD1. The CDR3 has 14 amino acids. Germline V gene sequence: CDR1 MNHEY, CDR2 SVGAGI. J gave up 10 bases and V 6 bases, and 14 bases lay outside the gene matches. The CDR3 bases are TGTGCCAGCAGGCCCATAGGACTCACAGGGGTAGCTTTCTTT. Translating it yields CASRPIGLTGVAFF.

This chain joins TRBV4-1 and TRBJ2-1, with D perhaps assigned TRBD1 or TRBD2 (5 bases each). This CDR3 is 15 amino acids long. Germline V gene data show CDR1 as MGHRA and CDR2 as YSYEKL. Trimming shortened V by 2 bases and J by 3 bases, and 11 bases separated the two germline ends. The CDR3 DNA follows: TGCGCCAGCAGCCAAAATCGGGGCTTCTACAATGAGCAGTTCTTC. It codes for CASSQNRGFYNEQFF.

V is TRBV4-1 and J is TRBJ2-7; 7 positions agree with TRBD1. This CDR3 region has 13 residues. The trim removed 3 bases at V and 4 bases at J, leaving 3 bases unmatched. In germline, CDR1 is MGHRA, CDR2 YSYEKL. The CDR3 here is CASSHDRAYEQYF. The CDR3, as DNA: TGCGCCAGCAGCCACGACAGGGCTTACGAGCAGTACTTC.

This clone came up a few times. The chain uses TRBV4-1 and TRBJ2-7, with D tentatively TRBD1 (5 bases). The CDR3 runs to 15 residues. Germline V CDR1 and CDR2: MGHRA, YSYEKL. Trimming removed 1 base from V and 1 base from J, with 11 bases in between. The CDR3 DNA reads TGCGCCAGCAGCCAAGCCCAGGGCCTTTCCTACGAGCAGTACTTC. It translates to CASSQAQGLSYEQYF.

The chain is built from TRBV5-6 and TRBJ1-6; D not certain. The CDR3 has 13 residues. Trimming cost V 0 bases and J 7 bases, with 5 bases left between them. The germline gives CDR1 SGHDT, CDR2 YYEEEE. The CDR3 region has the DNA TGTGCCAGCAGCTTGGTACCCAATTCACCCCTCCACTTT. This encodes CASSLVPNSPLHF.

The chain uses TRBV5-6 and TRBJ2-7; TRBD2 is a possible D gene (6 bases). Trimming cost V 3 bases and J 4 bases, with 8 bases left between them. This CDR3 comprises 12 residues. Germline V gene lookup returns CDR1 SGHDT and CDR2 YYEEEE. The CDR3 protein is CASSSGTYEQYF. The DNA for the CDR3 is TGTGCCAGCAGCTCAGGGACTTACGAGCAGTACTTC.

V usage is TRBV10-3 and J usage is TRBJ2-7; D is perhaps TRBD2 (7 bases). Between the trimmed V and J ends, which lost 3 bases and 5 bases, there was a span of 17 bases. This CDR3 contains 15 residues. Germline V gene sequence: CDR1 ENHRY, CDR2 SYGVKD. The DNA for the CDR3 is TGTGCCATCAGTGAAATAAAGGGGGGGGCCAACGAGCAGTACTTC. Amino acids: CAISEIKGGANEQYF.

The sample holds a few counts of this clone. CDR3 nucleotide sequence: TGTGCCAGCAGCGGTGATAATCAGCCCCAGCATTTT. Its protein product is CASSGDNQPQHF. The chain recombines TRBV7-9 with TRBJ1-5; no definite D call. The germline gives CDR1 SEHNR, CDR2 FQNEAQ (reference sequence). V was trimmed by 5 bases and J by 4 bases, leaving 6 bases between them. The length of the CDR3 is 12 residues.

V and J are TRBV23-1 and TRBJ1-5, with 8 bases lining up with TRBD1. TRBV23-1 is known as an ORF, though its function is uncertain. The CDR3 is 16 residues long. V was clipped by 0 bases and J by 2 bases; unmatched bases: 3. CDR3 sequence reads: CASSQSPGQGNQPQHF. CDR3 nucleotides: TGCGCCAGCAGTCAATCCCCGGGACAGGGCAATCAGCCCCAGCATTTT.

The chain recombines TRBV2 with TRBJ2-5; 10 bases fit TRBD2. The CDR3 runs to 15 residues. The germline V gene has CDR1 SNHLY and CDR2 FYNNEI. With 8 bases clipped from V and 5 bases from J, the junction kept 11 bases outside the gene matches. CDR3 nucleotides: TGTGCCAGCCGAGTTGTTAGCGGGGGGAAGGAGACCCAGTACTTC. Amino acids: CASRVVSGGKETQYF.

This chain links TRBV7-9 with TRBJ2-2; D gene unclear. Trimming cost V 5 bases and J 6 bases, with 7 bases left between them. This CDR3 contains 12 residues. Germline assignment: CDR1 SEHNR and CDR2 FQNEAQ (reference sequence). The CDR3 here is CASSPNPGELFF. In DNA form, the CDR3 reads TGTGCCAGCAGCCCCAATCCCGGGGAGCTGTTTTTT.

The chain combines TRBV6-4 with TRBJ2-2; 10 nucleotides match TRBD1. There are 16 residues in the CDR3. V trimming: 5 bases; J trimming: 3 bases; junction bases outside the gene matches: 6. Germline CDR1 and CDR2: MRHNA and SNTAGT. The DNA of the CDR3 is TGTGCCAGCAGTCCCGGGACAGGGGACGACACCGGGGAGCTGTTTTTT. Its translation is CASSPGTGDDTGELFF.

This clone has just one count. The chain uses TRBV4-3 and TRBJ2-1; the D gene is possibly TRBD2 (5 bases). The CDR3 sequence is 14 residues long. Germline CDR1 and CDR2: LGHNA and YSLEER. V lost 1 base to trimming and J lost 6 bases, with 10 bases between them. The CDR3 nucleotides read TGCGCCAGCAGCCAAGTCGGACTCCTCAATGAGCAGTTCTTC. Translation: CASSQVGLLNEQFF.

The CDR3 nucleotides are TGTGCCAGCAGTCTCTCCGGGACAGGGCTCTCCTACGAGCAGTACTTC. It translates to CASSLSGTGLSYEQYF. This sequence joins TRBV27 and TRBJ2-7, with TRBD1 matching 9 bases. This CDR3 has 16 amino acids. V lost 5 bases to trimming and J lost 0 bases; unmatched junction nucleotides: 8. Germline CDR1 reads MNHEY; CDR2 reads SMNVEV (reference sequence).

This sequence joins TRBV29-1 and TRBJ2-7, with TRBD1 matching 9 bases. The V gene's germline CDR1 is SQVTM and CDR2 ANQGSEA. This CDR3 contains 15 residues. V lost 5 bases, J lost 6 bases, and 14 bases stayed unmatched. The CDR3 DNA reads as TGCAGCGTTCTATCAGGAGGACAGGGGCTCTCCGAGCAGTACTTC. Translation: CSVLSGGQGLSEQYF.

The genes are TRBV7-9 and TRBJ2-2, with 13 bases lining up with TRBD2. The CDR3 covers 16 residues. The V and J ends lost 4 bases and 7 bases, in that order; junction bases with no gene match: 6. The germline gives CDR1 SEHNR, CDR2 FQNEAQ (reference sequence). The CDR3 protein is CASSSTSGRAIGELFF. Here the CDR3 DNA reads TGTGCCAGCAGCTCTACTAGCGGGAGGGCAATCGGGGAGCTGTTTTTT.

The DNA for the CDR3 is TGTGCCAGCAGCGTGACTAGCGGGAGGGCCGGGTCAGATACGCAGTATTTT. Its translation is CASSVTSGRAGSDTQYF. The V and J genes are TRBV9 and TRBJ2-3, with 14 bases aligning to TRBD2. The J segment lost 4 bases and the V segment lost 2 bases, leaving 6 bases of the junction unmatched. CDR1 is SGDLS and CDR2 is YYNGEE in the germline V gene. CDR3 length: 17 residues. Combining the CDR3 with reference TRBV9 and TRBJ2-3 gives the whole variable domain DSGVTQTPKHLITATGQRVTLRCSPRSGDLSVYWYQQSLDQGLQFLIQYYNGEERAKGNILERFSAQQFPDLHSELNLSSLELGDSALYFCASSVTSGRAGSDTQYFGPGTRLTVL.

The chain recombines TRBV18 with TRBJ2-6; D is possibly TRBD1 or TRBD2 (5 bases each). CDR1 is KGHSH, CDR2 LQKENI, per germline. Trimming cost V 0 bases and J 4 bases, with 10 bases left between them. CDR3 size: 16 residues. As DNA, the CDR3 is TGTGCCAGCTCACCACCGTTGGGGACCGGGGCCAACGTCCTGACTTTC. Protein product: CASSPPLGTGANVLTF.

The chain has TRBV7-2 and TRBJ2-3; 12 bases align to TRBD2. The CDR3 extends over 15 amino acids. The V gene's germline CDR1 is SGHTA and CDR2 FQGNSA. After removal of 4 bases from V and 5 bases from J, the junction contained 4 bases not matched to a gene. In DNA, the CDR3 is TGTGCCAGCAGCTGGACTAGCGGGAAAATAGATACGCAGTATTTT. Encoded protein: CASSWTSGKIDTQYF. Looking up the rest from reference TRBV7-2 and TRBJ2-3 gives the full variable domain: GAGVSQSPSNKVTEKGKDVELRCDPISGHTALYWYRQSLGQGLEFLIYFQGNSAPDKSGLPSDRFSAERTGGSVSTLTIQRTQQEDSAVYLCASSWTSGKIDTQYFGPGTRLTVL.

The rearrangement uses TRBV29-1 and TRBJ1-1; no reliable D call. The CDR3 covers 12 residues. The germline V gene has CDR1 SQVTM and CDR2 ANQGSEA. Trimming shortened V by 3 bases and J by 5 bases, and 10 bases separated the two germline ends. The CDR3: CSVDEGGTEAFF. The CDR3 bases are TGCAGCGTTGACGAGGGTGGGACTGAAGCTTTCTTT.

The chain combines TRBV9 with TRBJ2-1; TRBD1 agrees at 7 bases. V shed 0 bases and J 6 bases; nucleotides not matched to a gene: 6. In germline, CDR1 is SGDLS, CDR2 YYNGEE. The CDR3 has 15 amino acids. CDR3: CASSVAGQRSNEQFF. Written as DNA, the CDR3 is TGTGCCAGCAGCGTAGCGGGACAGAGATCCAATGAGCAGTTCTTC.

This clone has a count of ten or more. V and J are TRBV5-1 and TRBJ2-7, with 11 bases fitting TRBD2. The CDR3 is 16 amino acids. Germline loops: CDR1 SGHRS, CDR2 YFSETQ. The junction had 10 bases not matched to a gene; V was cut back by 4 bases and J by 4 bases. The CDR3 is CASSPGTSGGEYEQYF. As DNA, the CDR3 is TGCGCCAGCAGCCCGGGGACTAGCGGAGGGGAGTACGAGCAGTACTTC.

The chain carries TRBV5-1 and TRBJ2-5, with D tentatively TRBD2 (6 bases). The germline V gene encodes CDR1 SGHRS and CDR2 YFSETQ. The CDR3 length is 17 residues. V lost 0 bases, J lost 5 bases, and 20 bases lay in between. The CDR3 DNA reads as TGCGCCAGCAGCTTGGAGAGACTAGTGGGCAGGTTTGAGACCCAGTACTTC. It yields the protein CASSLERLVGRFETQYF.

This clone is a singleton in its sample. J is TRBJ1-5 and V is TRBV27; TRBD1 matches at 7 bases. The CDR3 consists of 14 residues. In germline, CDR1 is MNHEY, CDR2 SMNVEV (reference sequence). After removal of 3 bases from V and 9 bases from J, the junction contained 8 bases not matched to a gene. Here the CDR3 DNA reads TGTGCCAGCAGTTTCTCGCAGGGGGTCCGGCCCCAGCATTTT. It specifies CASSFSQGVRPQHF.

This chain uses TRBV5-1 with TRBJ2-7, with 9 nucleotides matching TRBD2. This CDR3 contains 14 residues. CDR1 is SGHRS, CDR2 YFSETQ, per germline. After removal of 6 bases from V and 3 bases from J, the junction contained 7 bases not matched to a gene. CDR3 in DNA: TGCGCCAGCAAATATGAGACTAGCGGCTACGAGCAGTACTTC. Translation gives CASKYETSGYEQYF.